The 27 T cell receptor beta chains given below trace back to one sample, sequenced in a study of blood T cell repertoires in COVID-19. TCRdb keeps only in-frame clones here, not all; method: immunoSEQ multiplex PCR. The sample lists about 80,000 clones, 91% occurring once. Sequencing was performed on peripheral blood. These TCRs come from a woman between 50 and 59 years old in a cohort sampled during active COVID-19.

The chain joins TRBV7-9 to TRBJ1-1; D not resolved. The CDR3 covers 14 residues. Germline V gene lookup returns CDR1 SEHNR and CDR2 FQNEAQ (reference sequence). V was pared by 2 bases and J by 3 bases, with 10 bases between. CDR3 nucleotides: TGTGCCAGCAGCTTACTGGCGCAGGACACTGAAGCTTTCTTT. Protein: CASSLLAQDTEAFF.

The rearrangement links TRBV6-1 to TRBJ2-2; D gene ambiguous. The CDR3 is 15 amino acids. V dropped 1 base and J dropped 3 bases, with 9 bases sitting between them. Germline V gene data show CDR1 as MNHNS and CDR2 as SASEGT. The CDR3 bases are TGTGCCAGCAGTGAAGGACTCATATACACCGGGGAGCTGTTTTTT. It translates to CASSEGLIYTGELFF.

The chain employs TRBV5-1 and TRBJ1-2, with 10 bases that match TRBD1. The CDR3 length is 14 residues. Per the germline V gene, CDR1 is SGHRS and CDR2 is YFSETQ. V shed 6 bases, J shed 8 bases, and the junction held 10 bases outside the gene matches. The CDR3 DNA reads TGCGCCAGCACGGACAGGGGGGACCATGAGGGCTACACCTTC. Protein product: CASTDRGDHEGYTF.

CDR3 sequence (DNA): TGTGCCAGCAGTGACGGGACTAGCCACCAAGAGACCCAGTACTTC. Encoded protein: CASSDGTSHQETQYF. The J gene is TRBJ2-5, the V gene TRBV6-1, with 9 bases lining up with TRBD2. Looked up from germline, CDR1 is MNHNS and CDR2 is SASEGT. Trimming removed 3 bases from V and 0 bases from J; junction bases left unmatched: 2. The CDR3 contains 15 residues.

The genes are TRBV7-9 and TRBJ1-4, with no clear D. The V and J ends lost 3 bases and 4 bases respectively, with 9 bases between them. Germline values: CDR1 SEHNR, CDR2 FQNEAQ (reference sequence). The CDR3 totals 14 residues. CDR3 DNA sequence: TGTGCCAGCAGCTTCGGGATAAATAATGAAAAACTGTTTTTT. Translation: CASSFGINNEKLFF.

This clone was found a few times. The chain carries TRBV5-1 and TRBJ2-1; 8 bases fit TRBD2. Germline V gene sequence: CDR1 SGHRS, CDR2 YFSETQ. V shed 7 bases, J shed 4 bases, and the junction held 10 bases outside the gene matches. This CDR3 is built from 15 residues. CDR3 DNA sequence: TGCGCCAGCGGCGAAATGTCGGGGGGGTACAATGAGCAGTTCTTC. It specifies CASGEMSGGYNEQFF.

J is TRBJ2-2 and V is TRBV29-1; weak D call: TRBD2 (5 bases). The germline V gene has CDR1 SQVTM and CDR2 ANQGSEA. Trimming removed 1 base at V and 14 bases at J, with 17 bases between. CDR3 length: 13 residues. The DNA for the CDR3 is TGCAGCGTTGAAGGGACTTCCCGTCAGGAACTGTTTTTT. Translated: CSVEGTSRQELFF.

This clone was counted a single time. The chain is built from TRBV7-3 and TRBJ2-3; TRBD2 matches 14 bases. Germline-derived CDR1 and CDR2 are SGHTA and FQGTGA. V gave up 4 bases and J gave up 4 bases; unmatched junction bases: 7. This CDR3 is built from 17 residues. The CDR3 region has the DNA TGTGCCAGCAGCTCCCGCCGGACTAGCGGGGGGCCAGATACGCAGTATTTT. It encodes CASSSRRTSGGPDTQYF.

The J gene is TRBJ2-3, the V gene TRBV18, with D possibly matching TRBD2 (6 bases). The germline V gene has CDR1 KGHSH and CDR2 LQKENI. This CDR3 region has 10 residues. V was pared by 11 bases and J by 4 bases, with 7 bases between. In nucleotides, the CDR3 is TGTGCCGGAGGGGCAGATACGCAGTATTTT. Translation gives CAGGADTQYF. The full variable domain, its missing parts supplied by reference TRBV18 and TRBJ2-3, is NAGVMQNPRHLVRRRGQEARLRCSPMKGHSHVYWYRQLPEEGLKFMVYLQKENIIDESGMPKERFSAEFPKEGPSILRIQQVVRGDSAAYFCAGGADTQYFGPGTRLTVL.

The chain joins TRBV5-6 to TRBJ2-2, with TRBD1 identical over 9 bases. The V gene's germline CDR1 is SGHDT and CDR2 YYEEEE. V was pared by 4 bases and J by 5 bases, with 6 bases of the junction left unmatched. The CDR3 has 15 amino acids. CDR3 sequence: CASSAGQGVTGELFF. For the CDR3, the DNA is TGTGCCAGCAGCGCGGGACAGGGAGTAACCGGGGAGCTGTTTTTT.

This chain connects TRBV30 to TRBJ2-1; TRBD2 aligns across 9 bases. Germline CDR1 is GTSNPN and CDR2 is SVGIG (reference sequence). This CDR3 is built from 15 residues. V lost 0 bases to trimming and J lost 4 bases; unmatched junction nucleotides: 4. Written as DNA, the CDR3 is TGTGCCTGGAGTGTACGGCGGGGGGGATACAATGAGCAGTTCTTC. Translation gives CAWSVRRGGYNEQFF.

The V and J genes are TRBV28 and TRBJ1-6; no definite D call. The germline gives CDR1 MDHEN, CDR2 SYDVKM. This CDR3 contains 12 residues. V lost 2 bases to trimming and J lost 7 bases, with 3 bases between them. Written as DNA, the CDR3 is TGTGCCAGCAGTTTACGGAATTCACCCCTCCACTTT. Amino acid sequence: CASSLRNSPLHF.

The gene calls are TRBV11-2 and TRBJ2-7; D gene ambiguous. Germline V CDR1 and CDR2: SGHAT, FQNNGV. The germline V and J ends were trimmed by 1 base and 0 bases, with 7 bases remaining between them. This CDR3 spans 14 amino acids. This CDR3 reads CASSLGTVSYEQYF. CDR3 nucleotides: TGTGCCAGCAGCTTAGGCACAGTCTCCTACGAGCAGTACTTC.

The CDR3 protein is CSVRQVLKETQYF. In DNA, the CDR3 is TGCAGCGTTCGGCAGGTGCTAAAAGAGACCCAGTACTTC. The genes are TRBV29-1 and TRBJ2-5, with D uncertain. The CDR3 consists of 13 residues. Germline V gives CDR1 SQVTM, CDR2 ANQGSEA. Trimming pared 5 bases from V and 3 bases from J, leaving 13 bases between.

This chain connects TRBV4-1 to TRBJ2-4; 7 bases line up with TRBD1. The trim removed 2 bases at V and 8 bases at J, leaving 6 bases unmatched. This CDR3 is built from 14 residues. CDR1 and CDR2 from the germline V gene are MGHRA and YSYEKL. CDR3 protein: CASSQPTGLDIQYF. CDR3 DNA: TGCGCCAGCAGCCAACCGACAGGGTTGGACATTCAGTACTTC.

This clone came up once. CDR3 coding DNA: TGTGCCAGCAGTTATAACAGGTATACTGAAGCTTTCTTT. Translated, it gives CASSYNRYTEAFF. V is TRBV6-2 or TRBV6-3 and J is TRBJ1-1; TRBD1 might be the D (5 bases). The CDR3 is 13 residues long. V was clipped by 3 bases and J by 5 bases, with 10 bases between them. CDR1 is MNHEY and CDR2 is SVGEGT in the germline V gene.

The chain is built from TRBV10-3 and TRBJ2-2, with 14 bases lining up with TRBD2. The V gene end was trimmed by 6 bases and the J gene end by 3 bases; junction bases not matched to a gene: 3. Germline CDR1 ENHRY, CDR2 SYGVKD. This CDR3 region has 16 residues. CDR3 residues: CAIRGTSGGDTGELFF. The DNA of the CDR3 is TGTGCCATCAGAGGGACTAGCGGGGGTGACACCGGGGAGCTGTTTTTT.

This clone was detected once. This sample includes further DNA sequences coding for the same CDR3. This chain connects TRBV19 to TRBJ1-2, with 8 bases lining up with TRBD1. The CDR3 consists of 14 residues. Germline CDR1 and CDR2: LNHDA and SQIVND (reference sequence). V dropped 6 bases and J dropped 2; count of bases not matched to a gene: 5. The chain's CDR3 is CASSLGQGNYGYTF. DNA for the CDR3: TGTGCCAGTAGCCTAGGACAGGGCAACTATGGCTACACCTTC. The full variable domain, with the rest looked up from reference TRBV19 and TRBJ1-2, is DGGITQSPKYLFRKEGQNVTLSCEQNLNHDAMYWYRQDPGQGLRLIYYSQIVNDFQKGDIAEGYSVSREKKESFPLTVTSAQKNPTAFYLCASSLGQGNYGYTFGSGTRLTVV.

This chain connects TRBV19 to TRBJ1-5, with D possibly TRBD1 on 5 matching bases. Germline loops: CDR1 LNHDA, CDR2 SQIVND (reference sequence). The CDR3 is 12 amino acids. V lost 5 bases and J 9 bases, leaving 11 bases between the germline ends. The CDR3 DNA reads as TGTGCCAGTAGTGCGGGGGTAGGGCCCCAGCATTTT. Protein sequence: CASSAGVGPQHF.

The chain couples TRBV6-5 to TRBJ1-1, with 9 bases lining up with TRBD1. V gave up 4 bases and J gave up 10 bases; unmatched junction bases: 13. This CDR3 comprises 15 residues. Germline V gene lookup returns CDR1 MNHEY and CDR2 SVGAGI. CDR3 amino acids: CASSWTGVAIRGAFF. The CDR3 DNA reads TGTGCCAGCAGTTGGACAGGGGTGGCAATTAGGGGAGCTTTCTTT.

The rearrangement uses TRBV15 and TRBJ1-1, with D uncertain. V gave up 0 bases and J gave up 4 bases, with 15 bases separating them. The CDR3 contains 16 residues. Germline CDR1 reads LNHNV; CDR2 reads YYDKDF (reference sequence). The CDR3 coding sequence is TGTGCCACCAGCAGAGATCGGTGGGCGGGGAGCACTGAAGCTTTCTTT. Its protein is CATSRDRWAGSTEAFF.

V usage is TRBV5-1 and J usage is TRBJ1-1; perhaps TRBD1 as D (6 bases). Germline assignment: CDR1 SGHRS and CDR2 YFSETQ. The V end lost 7 bases, the J end lost 3 bases, and 16 bases lay between the germline ends. This CDR3 has 14 residues. The CDR3 DNA reads as TGCGCCAGCTCCCGCCAGGGGCGGGACACTGAAGCTTTCTTT. This codes for CASSRQGRDTEAFF. The complete variable domain, with remaining parts taken from reference TRBV5-1 and TRBJ1-1, reads KAGVTQTPRYLIKTRGQQVTLSCSPISGHRSVSWYQQTPGQGLQFLFEYFSETQRNKGNFPGRFSGRQFSNSRSEMNVSTLELGDSALYLCASSRQGRDTEAFFGQGTRLTVV.

The J gene is TRBJ1-5, the V gene TRBV30, with a tentative D call TRBD1 (5 bases). The V end lost 5 bases, the J end lost 0 bases, and 5 bases lay between the germline ends. CDR1 is GTSNPN, CDR2 SVGIG, per germline (reference sequence). CDR3 length: 12 amino acids. The CDR3 region is CAWDSSNQPQHF. CDR3 nucleotides: TGTGCCTGGGACAGTAGCAATCAGCCCCAGCATTTT. Full variable domain (missing parts from reference TRBV30 and TRBJ1-5): SQTIHQWPATLVQPVGSPLSLECTVEGTSNPNLYWYRQAAGRGLQLLFYSVGIGQISSEVPQNLSASRPQDRQFILSSKKLLLSDSGFYLCAWDSSNQPQHFGDGTRLSIL.

This clone was recorded once. J is TRBJ2-7 and V is TRBV7-9; TRBD1 aligns across 7 bases. CDR3 length: 19 residues. The germline V gene encodes CDR1 SEHNR and CDR2 FQNEAQ (reference sequence). With 5 bases clipped from V and 3 bases from J, the junction kept 22 bases outside the gene matches. The CDR3 spells CASSTFLGGQARDLYEQYF. For the CDR3, the DNA is TGTGCCAGCAGCACATTCCTTGGAGGACAGGCACGTGACCTCTACGAGCAGTACTTC.

In this sample, this clone turned up once. The sample contains more than one DNA sequence encoding this CDR3. V usage is TRBV5-1 and J usage is TRBJ2-5; D not certain. The V end lost 0 bases, the J end lost 2 bases, and 11 bases lay between the germline ends. This CDR3 has 15 amino acids. CDR1 is SGHRS and CDR2 is YFSETQ in the germline V gene. CDR3 protein: CASSLVAGLQETQYF. The CDR3 DNA reads TGCGCCAGCAGCTTGGTAGCCGGTCTGCAAGAGACCCAGTACTTC.

The chain is built from TRBV10-2 and TRBJ1-1; no clear D gene. Germline-derived CDR1 and CDR2 are WSHSY and SAAADI. V dropped 2 bases and J dropped 5 bases, with 9 bases sitting between them. The CDR3 loop spans 13 amino acids. The chain's CDR3 is CASSELRGTEAFF. Written as DNA, the CDR3 is TGCGCCAGCAGTGAGCTTCGAGGGACTGAAGCTTTCTTT.

This chain connects TRBV5-1 to TRBJ2-7; 7 bases align to TRBD1. Per the germline V gene, CDR1 is SGHRS and CDR2 is YFSETQ. After removal of 4 bases from V and 5 bases from J, the junction contained 9 bases not matched to a gene. The CDR3 has 14 amino acids. The CDR3 DNA is TGCGCCAGCAGCATAGGACAGGTGGAGGACGAGCAGTACTTC. Translated: CASSIGQVEDEQYF.